This TCR beta chain was identified during a study of CD8+ T cells in alopecia areata. Study background: For the treated group, dosing was oral tofacitinib at 5 to 10 mg twice daily. Tofacitinib lasted 6 to 18 months, then 6 months off drug.

Trimming stripped 1 base from V and 3 bases from J, with 21 bases between. Germline V lookup: CDR1 LNHDA, CDR2 SQIVND (reference sequence). The CDR3 has 18 residues. Sequencing relied on a cDNA template that was reverse transcribed from extracted RNA. Method: immunoSEQ multiplex PCR; TCRdb's copy keeps in-frame clones and lacks some. The table includes approximately 140,000 clones, 65% to 90% detected once. Whole-study results and caveats: Persistence in scalp and blood during tofacitinib was observed for many expanded lesional clones.

As for treatment: oral pan-JAK inhibitor, 5-10 mg twice daily. In alopecia areata patients, both lesional scalp punch biopsies and peripheral blood were collected. Comment on this clone: Its cognate antigen is unknown.

The sequencing used CD8+ T cells sorted from blood, collected at week 4, from a patient treated with tofacitinib. The genes are TRBV19 and TRBJ1-2; D gene ambiguous. The origin of this receptor is a human donor with alopecia areata. The CDR3 DNA follows: TGTGCCAGTAGTATAGGGCAGCATGCCGGACCTGCTCACTATGGCTACACCTTC. Protein product: CASSIGQHAGPAHYGYTF.